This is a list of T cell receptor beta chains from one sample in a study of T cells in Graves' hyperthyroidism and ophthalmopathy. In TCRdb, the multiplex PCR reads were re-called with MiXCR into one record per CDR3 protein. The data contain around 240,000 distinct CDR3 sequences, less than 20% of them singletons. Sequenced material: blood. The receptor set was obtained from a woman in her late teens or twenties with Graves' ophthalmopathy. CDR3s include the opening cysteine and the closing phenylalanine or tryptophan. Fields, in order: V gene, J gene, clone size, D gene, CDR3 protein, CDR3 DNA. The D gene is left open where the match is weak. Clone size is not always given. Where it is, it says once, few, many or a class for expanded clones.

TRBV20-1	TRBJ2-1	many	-	CSARPTIAPGMFPYNEQFF	TGCAGTGCTAGACCCACTATAGCCCCGGGGATGTTCCCCTACAATGAGCAGTTCTTC
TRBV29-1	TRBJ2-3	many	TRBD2	CSVLGTSGISTDTQYF	TGCAGCGTTTTAGGGACTAGCGGGATAAGCACAGATACGCAGTATTTT
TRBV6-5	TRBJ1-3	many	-	CASSYGQSGNTIYF	TGTGCCAGCAGCTACGGGCAATCCGGAAACACCATATATTTT
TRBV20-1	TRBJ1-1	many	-	CSARDRRFAEAFF	TGCAGTGCTAGAGACAGGAGGTTCGCTGAAGCTTTCTTT
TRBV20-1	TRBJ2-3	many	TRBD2	CSALRGRAIYTQYF	TGCAGTGCCCTACGCGGGAGGGCCATTTATACGCAGTATTTT
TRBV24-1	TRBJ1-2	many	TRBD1	CATRRDRASGYTF	TGTGCCACCAGACGGGACAGGGCCTCTGGCTACACCTTC
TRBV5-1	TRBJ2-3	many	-	CASSPDADTQYF	TGCGCCAGCAGCCCGGACGCGGATACGCAGTATTTT
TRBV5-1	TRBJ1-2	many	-	CASRAETGANYGYTF	TGCGCCAGCAGGGCAGAAACTGGAGCTAACTATGGCTACACCTTC
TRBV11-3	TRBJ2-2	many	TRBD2	CASSLAQGTSRGDTGELFF	TGTGCCAGCAGCTTAGCCCAAGGGACTAGCAGAGGGGACACCGGGGAGCTGTTTTTT
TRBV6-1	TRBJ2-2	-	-	CASSTGLNGELFF	TGTGCCAGCAGCACGGGACTCAACGGGGAGCTGTTTTTT
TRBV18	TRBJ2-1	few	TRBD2	CASSLPGLSYNEQFF	TGTGCCAGCTCATTGCCGGGACTATCCTACAATGAGCAGTTCTTC
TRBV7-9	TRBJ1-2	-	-	CASSLTASQGGYTF	TGTGCCAGCAGCTTGACCGCGTCCCAGGGTGGCTACACCTTC
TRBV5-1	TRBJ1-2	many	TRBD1	CASSFQLTGVIIYGYTF	TGCGCCAGCAGCTTCCAGCTCACAGGGGTGATTATCTATGGCTACACCTTC
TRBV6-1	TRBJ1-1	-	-	CASRRDTLLPTEAFF	TGTGCCAGCAGGCGGGACACCCTCTTACCCACTGAAGCTTTCTTT
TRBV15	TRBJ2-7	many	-	CATSREAGAYEQYF	TGTGCCACCAGCAGAGAAGCAGGGGCCTACGAGCAGTACTTC
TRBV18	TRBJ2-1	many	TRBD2	CASSLGLAEYNEQFF	TGTGCCAGCTCGTTGGGACTAGCGGAATACAATGAGCAGTTCTTC
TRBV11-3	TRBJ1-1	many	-	CASSLLRLSGPTMNTEAFF	TGTGCCAGCAGCTTACTACGGCTTTCGGGGCCAACTATGAACACTGAAGCTTTCTTT
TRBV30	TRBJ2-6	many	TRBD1	CAWSVPDRGAAGANVLTF	TGTGCCTGGAGTGTTCCGGACAGGGGTGCGGCTGGGGCCAACGTCCTGACTTTC
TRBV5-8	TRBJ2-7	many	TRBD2	CASSLYAELAGAYEQYF	TGTGCCAGCAGCTTGTACGCGGAACTAGCGGGGGCCTACGAGCAGTACTTC
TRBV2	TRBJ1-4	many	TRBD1	CASREDRVTEKLFF	TGTGCCAGCAGGGAGGACAGGGTAACCGAAAAACTGTTTTTT
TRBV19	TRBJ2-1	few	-	CASSPPGGRQFF	TGTGCCAGTAGTCCCCCCGGAGGAAGGCAGTTCTTC
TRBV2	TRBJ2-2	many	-	CASSDGTSTGELFF	TGTGCCAGCAGTGACGGAACGAGCACCGGGGAGCTGTTTTTT
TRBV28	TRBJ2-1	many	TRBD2	CASSSSGTKVFDEQFF	TGTGCCAGCAGTTCCTCCGGGACTAAGGTCTTCGATGAGCAGTTCTTC